A single sample gave rise to the 9 T cell receptor beta chains below, sequenced in a study of cytomegalovirus exposure and HLA in healthy donors. The PCR ran on 60 Vbeta and 13 Jbeta primers. TCRdb's copy holds only in-frame clones and misses some; the assay was immunoSEQ multiplex PCR. The sample records some 78,000 clones, 75% to 85% being singletons. Sequences were obtained from PBMCs. Source of these receptors: a man over 45 in good health and CMV-seropositive.

The chain links TRBV6-5 to TRBJ2-2; no clear D. Per germline, CDR1 MNHEY and CDR2 SVGAGI. The CDR3 totals 15 residues. V dropped 4 bases and J dropped 0 bases, with 9 bases sitting between them. CDR3 loop: CASSSQPANTGELFF. CDR3 DNA: TGTGCCAGCAGTTCACAGCCCGCGAACACCGGGGAGCTGTTTTTT.

This chain joins TRBV2 and TRBJ1-2; 12 positions agree with TRBD1. The junction had 4 bases not matched to a gene; V was cut back by 6 bases and J by 8 bases. The CDR3 runs to 13 residues. Germline CDR1 reads SNHLY; CDR2 reads FYNNEI. The CDR3 here is CASRVGTGGGYTF. The CDR3 coding sequence is TGTGCCAGCAGGGTCGGGACAGGGGGCGGCTACACCTTC.

The CDR3 protein is CASSPGLAGGSTGELFF. The DNA of the CDR3 is TGTGCCAGCTCACCGGGACTAGCGGGAGGAAGCACCGGGGAGCTGTTTTTT. The rearrangement uses TRBV18 and TRBJ2-2, with 15 bases aligning to TRBD2. Germline lookup yields CDR1 KGHSH and CDR2 LQKENI. Unmatched junction bases numbered 3, after V lost 3 bases and J lost 4 bases. The CDR3 loop spans 17 amino acids.

The genes are TRBV19 and TRBJ1-2; 10 bases match TRBD1. The CDR3 sequence is 15 residues long. Trimming removed 6 bases from V and 4 bases from J; junction bases left unmatched: 8. From germline, CDR1 is LNHDA and CDR2 SQIVND (reference sequence). For the CDR3, the DNA is TGTGCCAGTAGGCAACTCAGACAGGGGGCCTATGGCTACACCTTC. Residues: CASRQLRQGAYGYTF.

The chain recombines TRBV5-1 with TRBJ1-2, with D possibly being TRBD1 (5 bases). V was trimmed by 0 bases and J by 6 bases, leaving 15 bases between them. CDR3 length: 15 residues. Germline V CDR1 and CDR2: SGHRS, YFSETQ. The CDR3 spells CASSLARAGSDGYTF. DNA for the CDR3: TGCGCCAGCAGCTTGGCCAGGGCGGGGTCGGATGGCTACACCTTC.

The chain employs TRBV6-5 and TRBJ1-1; no clear D gene. The CDR3 spans 13 residues. Between the trimmed V and J ends, which lost 8 bases and 0 bases, there was a span of 10 bases. Germline values: CDR1 MNHEY, CDR2 SVGAGI. Here the CDR3 reads CASGEVMNTEAFF. The CDR3 DNA sequence: TGTGCCAGCGGGGAGGTTATGAACACTGAAGCTTTCTTT.

The CDR3 bases are TGTGCCAGCAGCCAAACCAGCGTTCACTCCTACGAGCAGTACTTC. This translates into CASSQTSVHSYEQYF. This rearrangement joins TRBV4-2 to TRBJ2-7; no firm D call. This CDR3 is 15 amino acids long. V lost 2 bases and J lost 0, with 11 bases in between. Germline V lookup: CDR1 LGHNA, CDR2 YNFKEQ.

The rearrangement uses TRBV20-1 and TRBJ2-5, with D maybe TRBD2 (6 bases). In germline, CDR1 is DFQATT, CDR2 SNEGSKA (reference sequence). V was pared by 6 bases and J by 8 bases, with 10 bases between. The CDR3 has 10 amino acids. Here the CDR3 DNA reads TGCAGTGCCACGGGAGACACCCAGTACTTC. Translating gives CSATGDTQYF.

This rearrangement joins TRBV19 to TRBJ2-7; D perhaps matches TRBD2 (6 bases). The CDR3 loop spans 15 amino acids. The germline V gene has CDR1 LNHDA and CDR2 SQIVND (reference sequence). Trimming cost V 7 bases and J 2 bases, with 18 bases left between them. CDR3 nucleotide sequence: TGTGCCAGTACCCCGGGACTTGGAACCCCCTACGAGCAGTACTTC. Translation: CASTPGLGTPYEQYF. Together with reference TRBV19 and TRBJ2-7, the CDR3 gives the full variable domain: DGGITQSPKYLFRKEGQNVTLSCEQNLNHDAMYWYRQDPGQGLRLIYYSQIVNDFQKGDIAEGYSVSREKKESFPLTVTSAQKNPTAFYLCASTPGLGTPYEQYFGPGTRLTVT.